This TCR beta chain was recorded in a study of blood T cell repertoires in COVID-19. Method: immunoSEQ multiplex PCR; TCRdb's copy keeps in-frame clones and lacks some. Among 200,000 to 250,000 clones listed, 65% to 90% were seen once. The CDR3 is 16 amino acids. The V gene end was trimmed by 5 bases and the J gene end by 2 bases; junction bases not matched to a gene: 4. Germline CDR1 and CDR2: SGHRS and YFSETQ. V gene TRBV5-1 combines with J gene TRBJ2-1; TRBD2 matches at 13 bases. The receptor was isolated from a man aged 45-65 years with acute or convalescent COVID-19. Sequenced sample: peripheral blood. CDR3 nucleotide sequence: TGCGCCAGCAGTCCCACTAGCGGGGGGGCCTACAATGAGCAGTTCTTC. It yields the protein CASSPTSGGAYNEQFF.